The clone carrying this TCR beta chain was seen only a few times. Its antigen remains unidentified. Exclusion of a patient followed from autoimmune disease history or systemic immunosuppression. The data stem from a study of OX40 agonist ivuxolimab in advanced cancers. Whole-study context: Patients treated during dose escalation were battling hepatocellular carcinoma, melanoma, renal cell or head and neck cancer.

In germline, CDR1 is MGHRA, CDR2 YSYEKL. This CDR3 comprises 20 residues. V was trimmed by 3 bases and J by 6 bases, leaving 30 bases between them. Only in-frame clones appear in the TCRdb table, and some are missing; sequencing was by immunoSEQ multiplex PCR. Of approximately 70,000 clones listed, more than 75% were seen once; the top ten hold around a sixth. General observations from the study: Still undetermined is the antigen specificity of the expanded peripheral T cells.

Source: CD4+ or CD8+ T cells sorted from blood, taken in a trial of the OX40 agonist ivuxolimab. The chain has TRBV4-1 and TRBJ2-1, with D perhaps being TRBD1 or TRBD2 (5 bases each). The TCR was taken from an adult with an advanced solid tumor such as melanoma, head and neck, liver or kidney cancer. The chain's CDR3 is CASSQWVGSGTTHAPNEQFF. CDR3 nucleotide sequence: TGCGCCAGCAGCCAGTGGGTGGGGTCCGGGACGACACACGCCCCCAATGAGCAGTTCTTC.